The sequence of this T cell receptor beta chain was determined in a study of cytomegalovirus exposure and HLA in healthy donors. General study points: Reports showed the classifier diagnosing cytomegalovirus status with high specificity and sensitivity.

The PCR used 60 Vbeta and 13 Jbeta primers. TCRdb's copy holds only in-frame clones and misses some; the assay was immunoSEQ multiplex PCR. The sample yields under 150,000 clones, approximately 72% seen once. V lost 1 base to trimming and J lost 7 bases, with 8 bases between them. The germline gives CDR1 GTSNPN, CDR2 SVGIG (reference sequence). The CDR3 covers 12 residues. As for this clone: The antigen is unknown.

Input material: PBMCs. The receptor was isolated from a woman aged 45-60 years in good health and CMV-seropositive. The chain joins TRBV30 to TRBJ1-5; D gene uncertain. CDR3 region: CAWSAWRQPQHF. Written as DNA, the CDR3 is TGTGCCTGGAGTGCGTGGAGGCAGCCCCAGCATTTT. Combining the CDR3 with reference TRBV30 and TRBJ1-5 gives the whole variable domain SQTIHQWPATLVQPVGSPLSLECTVEGTSNPNLYWYRQAAGRGLQLLFYSVGIGQISSEVPQNLSASRPQDRQFILSSKKLLLSDSGFYLCAWSAWRQPQHFGDGTRLSIL.